The T cell receptor beta chain described here comes from a study of tumor-infiltrating lymphocytes in oesophageal squamous cell carcinoma. Germline CDR1 KGHSH, CDR2 LQKENI. V was clipped by 3 bases and J by 7 bases; unmatched bases: 3. This CDR3 spans 14 amino acids. TCRdb passed the PCR reads through MiXCR, listing each CDR3 protein once. The sample lists 15,000 to 20,000 distinct CDR3 sequences, 44% occurring once. Source material: blood. This chain links TRBV18 with TRBJ2-1; 10 bases are a match to TRBD1. This receptor was identified in a female donor with esophageal squamous cell carcinoma. In nucleotides, the CDR3 is TGTGCCAGCTCACCGGGACAGGGGATGAATGAGCAGTTCTTC. Encoded protein: CASSPGQGMNEQFF.